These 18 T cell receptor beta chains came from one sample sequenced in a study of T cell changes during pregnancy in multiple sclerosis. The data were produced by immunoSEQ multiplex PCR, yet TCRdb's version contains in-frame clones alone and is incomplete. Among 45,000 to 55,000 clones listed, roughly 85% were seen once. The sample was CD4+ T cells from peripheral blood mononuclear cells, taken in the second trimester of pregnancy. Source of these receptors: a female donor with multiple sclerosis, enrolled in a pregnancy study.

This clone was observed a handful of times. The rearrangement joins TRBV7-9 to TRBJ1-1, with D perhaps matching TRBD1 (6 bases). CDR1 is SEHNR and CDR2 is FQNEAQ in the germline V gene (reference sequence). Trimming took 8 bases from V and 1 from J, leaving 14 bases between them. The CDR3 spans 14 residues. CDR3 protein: CASDHRVTNTEAFF. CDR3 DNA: TGTGCCAGCGACCACAGGGTCACGAACACTGAAGCTTTCTTT.

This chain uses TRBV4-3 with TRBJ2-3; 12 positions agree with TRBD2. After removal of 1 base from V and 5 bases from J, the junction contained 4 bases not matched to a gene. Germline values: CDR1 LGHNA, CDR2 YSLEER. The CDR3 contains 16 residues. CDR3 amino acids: CASSQGLAGEGDTQYF. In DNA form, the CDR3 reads TGCGCCAGCAGCCAAGGACTAGCGGGAGAGGGAGATACGCAGTATTTT.

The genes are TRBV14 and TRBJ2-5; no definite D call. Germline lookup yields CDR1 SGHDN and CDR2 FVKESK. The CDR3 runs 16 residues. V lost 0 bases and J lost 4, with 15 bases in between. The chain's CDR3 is CASSQDPTRLGETQYF. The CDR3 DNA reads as TGTGCCAGCAGCCAAGACCCGACAAGGCTGGGAGAGACCCAGTACTTC.

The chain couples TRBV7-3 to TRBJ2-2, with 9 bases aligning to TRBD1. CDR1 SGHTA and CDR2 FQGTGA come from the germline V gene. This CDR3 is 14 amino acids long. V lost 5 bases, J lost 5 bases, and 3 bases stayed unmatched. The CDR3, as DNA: TGTGCCAGCAGCCCCGGGACAGGGACCGGGGAGCTGTTTTTT. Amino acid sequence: CASSPGTGTGELFF.

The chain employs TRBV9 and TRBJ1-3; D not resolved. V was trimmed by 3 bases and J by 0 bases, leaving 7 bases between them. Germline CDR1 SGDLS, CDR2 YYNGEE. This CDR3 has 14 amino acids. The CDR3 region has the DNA TGTGCCAGCAGCGGCGCCTTCTCTGGAAACACCATATATTTT. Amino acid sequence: CASSGAFSGNTIYF.

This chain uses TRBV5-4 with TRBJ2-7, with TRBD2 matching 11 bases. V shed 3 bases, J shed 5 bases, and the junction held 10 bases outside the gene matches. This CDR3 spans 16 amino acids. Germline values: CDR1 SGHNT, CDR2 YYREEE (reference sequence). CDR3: CASSSGPGTSGDEQYF. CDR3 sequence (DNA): TGTGCCAGCAGCTCGGGGCCTGGGACTAGCGGCGACGAGCAGTACTTC.

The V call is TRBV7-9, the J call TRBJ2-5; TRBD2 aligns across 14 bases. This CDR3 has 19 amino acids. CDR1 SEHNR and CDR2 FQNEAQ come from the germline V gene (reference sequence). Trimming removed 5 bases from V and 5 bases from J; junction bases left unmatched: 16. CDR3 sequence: CASSLLGGTSGRLKETQYF. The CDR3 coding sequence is TGTGCCAGCAGCCTACTTGGGGGGACTAGCGGGAGACTAAAGGAGACCCAGTACTTC.

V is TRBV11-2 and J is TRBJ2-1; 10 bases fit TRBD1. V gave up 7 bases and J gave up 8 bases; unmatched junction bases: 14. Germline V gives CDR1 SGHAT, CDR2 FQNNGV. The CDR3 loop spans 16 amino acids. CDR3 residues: CASTLGGDRGLYEQFF. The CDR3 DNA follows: TGTGCCAGCACTCTGGGGGGGGACAGGGGTTTGTATGAGCAGTTCTTC. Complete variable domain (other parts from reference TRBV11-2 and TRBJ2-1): EAGVAQSPRYKIIEKRQSVAFWCNPISGHATLYWYQQILGQGPKLLIQFQNNGVVDDSQLPKDRFSAERLKGVDSTLKIQPAKLEDSAVYLCASTLGGDRGLYEQFFGPGTRLTVL.

CDR3 in amino acids: CASSISGYNEQFF. The CDR3 nucleotides read TGTGCCAGTAGTATATCGGGGTACAATGAGCAGTTCTTC. The chain recombines TRBV19 with TRBJ2-1; a possible D gene is TRBD2 (5 bases). V gave up 2 bases and J gave up 4 bases, with 6 bases separating them. Germline V gene sequence: CDR1 LNHDA, CDR2 SQIVND (reference sequence). CDR3 size: 13 residues. The complete variable domain, with remaining parts taken from reference TRBV19 and TRBJ2-1, reads DGGITQSPKYLFRKEGQNVTLSCEQNLNHDAMYWYRQDPGQGLRLIYYSQIVNDFQKGDIAEGYSVSREKKESFPLTVTSAQKNPTAFYLCASSISGYNEQFFGPGTRLTVL.

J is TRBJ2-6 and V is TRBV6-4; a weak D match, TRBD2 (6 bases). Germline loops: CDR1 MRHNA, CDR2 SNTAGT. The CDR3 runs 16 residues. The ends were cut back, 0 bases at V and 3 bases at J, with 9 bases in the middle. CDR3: CASSDSLGGGANVLTF. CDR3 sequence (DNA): TGTGCCAGCAGTGACTCCCTCGGGGGTGGGGCCAACGTCCTGACTTTC.

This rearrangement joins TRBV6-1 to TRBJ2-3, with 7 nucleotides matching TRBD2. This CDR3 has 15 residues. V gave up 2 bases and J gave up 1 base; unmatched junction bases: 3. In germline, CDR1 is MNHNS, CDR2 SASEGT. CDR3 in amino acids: CASSEIAGRTDTQYF. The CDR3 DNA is TGTGCCAGCAGTGAAATAGCGGGCCGCACAGATACGCAGTATTTT.

Written as DNA, the CDR3 is TGTGCCAGCAGCGCTACCGGGGTGGTGGGGCTGTTTTTT. It encodes CASSATGVVGLFF. The rearrangement joins TRBV2 to TRBJ2-2, with D possibly matching TRBD2 (5 bases). The CDR3 consists of 13 residues. Germline V gene data show CDR1 as SNHLY and CDR2 as FYNNEI. The V end was cut by 6 bases, the J end by 13 bases, with 18 bases between. The complete variable domain, with remaining parts taken from reference TRBV2 and TRBJ2-2, reads EPEVTQTPSHQVTQMGQEVILRCVPISNHLYFYWYRQILGQKVEFLVSFYNNEISEKSEIFDDQFSVERPDGSNFTLKIRSTKLEDSAMYFCASSATGVVGLFFGEGSRLTVL.

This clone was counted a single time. The DNA for the CDR3 is TGTGCCTGGAGTCGAGGCGGCAGGGGTAATGAAAAACTGTTTTTT. Protein sequence: CAWSRGGRGNEKLFF. The rearrangement links TRBV30 to TRBJ1-4; tentative D call: TRBD1 (6 bases). The CDR3 loop spans 15 amino acids. Germline V lookup: CDR1 GTSNPN, CDR2 SVGIG (reference sequence). The V gene lost 2 bases and the J gene lost 4 bases, with 14 bases spanning the gap.

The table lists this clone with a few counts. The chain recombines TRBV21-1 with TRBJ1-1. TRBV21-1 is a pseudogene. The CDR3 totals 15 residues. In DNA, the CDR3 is TGTGCCAGCAGCAATGACATTCAGAGGGACACTGAAGCTTTCTTT. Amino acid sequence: CASSNDIQRDTEAFF.

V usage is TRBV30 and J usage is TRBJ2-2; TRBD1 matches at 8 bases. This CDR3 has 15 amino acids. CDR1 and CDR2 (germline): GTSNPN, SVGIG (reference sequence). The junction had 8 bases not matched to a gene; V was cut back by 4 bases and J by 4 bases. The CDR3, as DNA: TGTGCCTGGAAACTATTGACAGGGGTCACCGGGGAGCTGTTTTTT. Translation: CAWKLLTGVTGELFF.

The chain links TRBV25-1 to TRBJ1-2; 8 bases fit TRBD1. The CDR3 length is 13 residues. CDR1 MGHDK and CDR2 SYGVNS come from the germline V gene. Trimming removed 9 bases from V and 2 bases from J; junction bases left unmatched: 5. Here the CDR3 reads CASTRTGNYGYTF. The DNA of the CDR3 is TGTGCCAGTACTCGGACAGGGAACTATGGCTACACCTTC.

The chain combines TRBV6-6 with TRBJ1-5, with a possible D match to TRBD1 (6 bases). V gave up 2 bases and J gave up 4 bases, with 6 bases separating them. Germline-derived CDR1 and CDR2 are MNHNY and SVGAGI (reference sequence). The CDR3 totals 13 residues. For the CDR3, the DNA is TGTGCCAGCAGTTACGACAGGAATCAGCCCCAGCATTTT. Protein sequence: CASSYDRNQPQHF.

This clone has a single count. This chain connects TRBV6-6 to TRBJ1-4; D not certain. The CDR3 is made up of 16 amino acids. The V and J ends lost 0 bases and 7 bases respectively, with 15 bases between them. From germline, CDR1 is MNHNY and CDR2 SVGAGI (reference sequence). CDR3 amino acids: CASSYSEGRTGEKLFF. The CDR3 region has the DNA TGTGCCAGCAGTTACTCGGAGGGCAGGACGGGTGAAAAACTGTTTTTT.